The entry below describes one TCR beta chain. This entry is derived from a study of identifying expanded T cells in peripheral blood. The CDR3 contains 10 residues. The V end lost 8 bases, the J end lost 4 bases, and 5 bases lay between the germline ends. Per germline, CDR1 SNHLY and CDR2 FYNNEI. Clones were sequenced by immunoSEQ multiplex PCR, and TCRdb holds only the in-frame ones, with some missing. Of 90,000 or so clones listed, 85% to 90% are singletons. The receptor comes from a person between 18 and 70 years old in good health. This chain uses TRBV2 with TRBJ1-1; TRBD1 might be the D (5 bases). Sequences were obtained from blood. In DNA form, the CDR3 reads TGTGCCAGCGGGGGCACTGAAGCTTTCTTT. Protein product: CASGGTEAFF.